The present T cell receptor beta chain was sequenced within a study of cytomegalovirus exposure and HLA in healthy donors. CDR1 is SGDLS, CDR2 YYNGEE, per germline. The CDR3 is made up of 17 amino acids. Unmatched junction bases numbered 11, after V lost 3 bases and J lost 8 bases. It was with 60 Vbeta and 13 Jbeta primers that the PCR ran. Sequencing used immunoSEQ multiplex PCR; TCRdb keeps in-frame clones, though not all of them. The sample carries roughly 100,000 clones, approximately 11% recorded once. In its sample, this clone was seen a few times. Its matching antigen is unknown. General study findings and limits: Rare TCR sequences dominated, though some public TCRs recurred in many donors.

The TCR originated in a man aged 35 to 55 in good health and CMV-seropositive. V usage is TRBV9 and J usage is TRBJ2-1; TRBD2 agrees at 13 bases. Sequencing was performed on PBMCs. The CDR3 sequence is CASSAEWGTSGIYEQFF. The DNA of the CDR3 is TGTGCCAGCAGCGCGGAGTGGGGGACTAGCGGGATTTATGAGCAGTTCTTC. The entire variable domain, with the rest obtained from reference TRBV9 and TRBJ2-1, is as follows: DSGVTQTPKHLITATGQRVTLRCSPRSGDLSVYWYQQSLDQGLQFLIQYYNGEERAKGNILERFSAQQFPDLHSELNLSSLELGDSALYFCASSAEWGTSGIYEQFFGPGTRLTVL.